Below are 3 T cell receptor beta chains sequenced from a single sample in a study of cytomegalovirus exposure and HLA in healthy donors. A multiplex PCR was run with 60 Vbeta primers and 13 Jbeta primers. Using immunoSEQ multiplex PCR, the repertoire was profiled, and TCRdb retains in-frame clones only, with some absent. The table has 180,000 or so clones, around 80% seen once. The sequenced sample was PBMCs. These TCRs come from a woman aged 40 to 49 in good health and CMV-seropositive.

This clone was observed a handful of times. The gene calls are TRBV7-9 and TRBJ2-5; 8 positions match TRBD2. Trimming at V came to 4 bases and at J to 4 bases, leaving 8 bases not matched to a gene. Germline V gene lookup returns CDR1 SEHNR and CDR2 FQNEAQ (reference sequence). The CDR3 consists of 15 residues. CDR3 sequence: CASSSAAGEGETQYF. DNA for the CDR3: TGTGCCAGCAGCTCTGCAGCGGGAGAGGGAGAGACCCAGTACTTC.

The V gene is TRBV11-2, the J gene TRBJ1-3; 9 nucleotides agree with TRBD1. The J segment lost 2 bases and the V segment lost 5 bases, leaving 4 bases of the junction unmatched. The CDR3 runs 15 residues. In germline, CDR1 is SGHAT, CDR2 FQNNGV. The CDR3 coding sequence is TGTGCCAGCAGCCGGGACAGGGAAGCTGGAAACACCATATATTTT. This gives the protein CASSRDREAGNTIYF.

The table lists this clone with a count of one. The V call is TRBV18, the J call TRBJ1-1; TRBD1 agrees at 8 bases. This CDR3 is 17 amino acids long. V lost 4 bases to trimming and J lost 1 base; unmatched junction nucleotides: 11. The germline gives CDR1 KGHSH, CDR2 LQKENI. The CDR3 DNA reads as TGTGCCAGCTCACTTCAGGGGGCAGTCGATGGGAACACTGAAGCTTTCTTT. Residues: CASSLQGAVDGNTEAFF.